This TCR beta chain was retrieved from a study of spatial heterogeneity in lung cancer. Every cDNA TCR molecule received its own unique molecular identifier. TCRdb reanalysed the 5' RACE reads using MiXCR and keeps one entry per CDR3 protein. In the table there are around 87,000 distinct CDR3 sequences, approximately 12% of which are singletons. There are a few counts of this clonotype. Specified time point: sample taken at primary tumor resection. Tumor, nontumor lung or frozen PBMC supplied whole RNA, sequenced without sorting. The CDR3 runs to 13 residues. Trimming at V came to 10 bases and at J to 5 bases, leaving 7 bases not matched to a gene. CDR1 MNHNS and CDR2 SASEGT come from the germline V gene.

The V and J genes are TRBV6-1 and TRBJ1-2; 10 nucleotides agree with TRBD1. This receptor was taken from a male donor with early-stage non-small cell lung cancer. The material was PBMCs, obtained at surgery. The CDR3 DNA reads TGTGCCATGAGGACAGGGGGAGCATATGGCTACACCTTC. Its protein product is CAMRTGGAYGYTF.